This T cell receptor beta chain was documented in a study of patients and donors after allogeneic stem cell transplantation. Using its own MiXCR run on the RT-PCR reads, TCRdb lists one record per CDR3 protein. The sample consists of approximately 98,000 distinct CDR3 sequences, approximately 40% of them appearing once. V lost 6 bases to trimming and J lost 4 bases; unmatched junction nucleotides: 7. This CDR3 region has 15 residues. Germline V gene lookup returns CDR1 SQVTM and CDR2 ANQGSEA. This clonotype was seen a few times. The sequence derives from a human donor who was either an allogeneic HSCT recipient or a stem cell or donor lymphocyte infusion donor (not recorded which). It is not recorded whose cells these are; they may come from a transplant donor. Sequencing used blood, either unsorted or a sorted T cell fraction (not recorded which). The V and J genes are TRBV29-1 and TRBJ2-5, with TRBD2 matching 14 bases. The CDR3 nucleotides read TGCAGCGTCGCTGGACTAGCGGGAGGAGGAGAGACCCAGTACTTC. This translates into CSVAGLAGGGETQYF.